This T cell receptor (beta chain) was identified during a study of blood T cell repertoires in COVID-19. Participant age was roughly 18 to 95 years, and participants resided in roughly 25 US areas. Germline V gene sequence: CDR1 KGHDR, CDR2 SFDVKD. Trimming cost V 5 bases and J 0 bases, with 17 bases left between them. CDR3 length equals 17 residues. Per the authors' pipeline: Using reference gene primer amplification, nucleated cell counts were estimated. Sequencing was performed with immunoSEQ multiplex PCR; in TCRdb, only in-frame clones are kept and a portion is missing. D and trimming come from the DNA, and the V and J calls and clone size come from that table. Among approximately 310,000 clones listed, roughly nine tenths were seen once.

The chain recombines TRBV24-1 with TRBJ2-3; no reliable D call. The specimen sequenced was PBMCs or T cells enriched from blood (not recorded which). This sequence was found in a man aged 60 to 75 who had recovered from COVID-19. The CDR3 region is CATSVMVGSSSTDTQYF. DNA for the CDR3: TGTGCCACCAGTGTTATGGTTGGCTCTTCTAGCACAGATACGCAGTATTTT.